Below are 11 T cell receptor beta chains sequenced from a single sample in a study of neurological immune-mediated disorders. One entry per CDR3 protein, called by TCRdb with MiXCR from the 5' RACE reads. The sample consists of some 48,000 distinct CDR3 sequences, 10% to 13% of them appearing once. Sequencing used PBMCs. The receptor set was obtained from a woman aged 35 to 49 with HTLV-1-associated myelopathy (HAM/TSP).

This clonotype occurred many times. This chain connects TRBV15 to TRBJ1-4; D is unresolved. This CDR3 has 17 amino acids. Trimming took 1 base from V and 0 from J, leaving 12 bases between them. The germline V gene has CDR1 LNHNV and CDR2 YYDKDF (reference sequence). CDR3 coding DNA: TGTGCCACCAGCAGAGCCCGCTTTACCTCAACTAATGAAAAACTGTTTTTT. Its translation is CATSRARFTSTNEKLFF.

J is TRBJ1-2 and V is TRBV4-3, with D unresolved. The CDR3 runs 15 residues. Germline lookup yields CDR1 LGHNA and CDR2 YSLEER. Trimming removed 1 base from V and 0 bases from J, with 9 bases in between. The CDR3 DNA is TGCGCCAGCAGCCAAGCCGGCCGGTCTAACTATGGCTACACCTTC. Translated, it gives CASSQAGRSNYGYTF.

The genes are TRBV20-1 and TRBJ1-1, with no clear D. V was shortened by 3 bases and J by 10 bases, with 18 bases between the two germline ends. Germline CDR1 DFQATT, CDR2 SNEGSKA (reference sequence). The CDR3 totals 13 residues. CDR3 sequence: CSARKGLGARAFF. CDR3 coding DNA: TGCAGTGCTAGGAAGGGCCTGGGCGCAAGAGCTTTCTTT.

Ten or more counts support this clonotype. V gene TRBV4-1 combines with J gene TRBJ1-2; TRBD1 matches at 9 bases. Germline V CDR1 and CDR2: MGHRA, YSYEKL. This CDR3 spans 15 amino acids. J lost 5 bases, V lost 0 bases, and 4 bases had no gene match. This CDR3 is CASSQDPGQGYGYTF. In DNA form, the CDR3 reads TGCGCCAGCAGCCAAGACCCGGGACAGGGTTATGGCTACACCTTC.

This clonotype showed up many times. The rearrangement links TRBV5-1 to TRBJ2-3, with TRBD2 matching 7 bases. The germline V gene encodes CDR1 SGHRS and CDR2 YFSETQ. CDR3 length: 15 residues. After removal of 3 bases from V and 0 bases from J, the junction contained 4 bases not matched to a gene. The CDR3 sequence: CASSWGGMSTDTQYF. CDR3 bases: TGCGCCAGCAGCTGGGGAGGGATGAGCACAGATACGCAGTATTTT.

This clonotype was counted ten times or more. This sequence joins TRBV5-1 and TRBJ2-3; D gene uncertain. Between the trimmed V and J ends, which lost 6 bases and 0 bases, there was a span of 11 bases. CDR3 length: 14 residues. CDR1 and CDR2 (germline): SGHRS, YFSETQ. The CDR3 reads CASTASTSTDTQYF. Written as DNA, the CDR3 is TGCGCCAGCACCGCCAGTACTAGCACAGATACGCAGTATTTT.

This clonotype was counted at least ten times. This chain connects TRBV9 to TRBJ2-3; 9 nucleotides align to TRBD2. CDR1 and CDR2 from the germline V gene are SGDLS and YYNGEE. Trimming at V came to 1 base and at J to 3 bases, leaving 9 bases not matched to a gene. This CDR3 contains 17 residues. The DNA for the CDR3 is TGTGCCAGCAGCGTACGAGGGGGCGGGGGGGTAACAGATACGCAGTATTTT. This gives the protein CASSVRGGGGVTDTQYF.

At least ten counts were recorded for this clonotype. The chain employs TRBV5-5 and TRBJ2-5, with a possible D match to TRBD1 (6 bases). CDR3 length: 15 amino acids. The germline V and J ends were trimmed by 6 bases and 5 bases, with 20 bases remaining between them. Looked up from germline, CDR1 is SGHKS and CDR2 is YYEKEE (reference sequence). The CDR3 region is CASTFLGRGGETQYF. CDR3 bases: TGTGCCAGCACCTTTCTAGGCAGGGGTGGCGAGACCCAGTACTTC.

Many counts were recorded for this clonotype. For the CDR3, the DNA is TGTGCCAGCAGCTTACTTAAGTTGGGGGGTGTATACAATTCACCCCTCCACTTT. Protein product: CASSLLKLGGVYNSPLHF. The chain has TRBV7-9 and TRBJ1-6, with D maybe TRBD1 (5 bases). CDR1 is SEHNR and CDR2 is FQNEAQ in the germline V gene (reference sequence). Trimming shortened V by 2 bases and J by 7 bases, and 21 bases separated the two germline ends. The CDR3 runs 18 residues.

V usage is TRBV5-5 and J usage is TRBJ2-1; 8 bases agree with TRBD2. The CDR3 contains 16 residues. Trimming at V came to 0 bases and at J to 7 bases, leaving 9 bases not matched to a gene. Germline CDR1 and CDR2: SGHKS and YYEKEE (reference sequence). The CDR3 DNA reads as TGTGCCAGCAGCTTGGCAGGGTTTAGCGGGGTGAATGAGCAGTTCTTC. Translated, it gives CASSLAGFSGVNEQFF.

In its sample, this clonotype was seen many times. The CDR3 sequence is CASSLAKKGGTEAFF. In nucleotides, the CDR3 is TGTGCCAGCAGCTTGGCCAAGAAGGGGGGCACTGAAGCTTTCTTT. The V call is TRBV5-5, the J call TRBJ1-1, with D tentatively TRBD1 (6 bases). CDR3 length: 15 amino acids. Trimming took off 0 bases at V and 4 bases at J, with 13 bases between the two ends. The germline gives CDR1 SGHKS, CDR2 YYEKEE (reference sequence).